This T cell receptor beta chain was identified in a study of blood T cell repertoires in COVID-19. Study information: Donors in the United States, Italy and Spain gave samples during acute or convalescent COVID-19. T cells, B-cell-depleted T cells, or PBMCs supplied cDNA or gDNA.

This CDR3 has 13 residues. V was trimmed by 3 bases and J by 5 bases, leaving 7 bases between them. The germline V gene has CDR1 KGHDR and CDR2 SFDVKD. Here immunoSEQ multiplex PCR was the method, and the copy in TCRdb shows in-frame clones only, minus some. In the table there are some 490,000 clones, 80% to 90% of which are singletons. The clonotype comes from a human donor in a cohort sampled during active COVID-19. The chain recombines TRBV24-1 with TRBJ2-1; unclear D gene. The sample was peripheral blood. In nucleotides, the CDR3 is TGTGCCACCAGTGATGACTGGCACAATGAGCAGTTCTTC. Its protein product is CATSDDWHNEQFF.